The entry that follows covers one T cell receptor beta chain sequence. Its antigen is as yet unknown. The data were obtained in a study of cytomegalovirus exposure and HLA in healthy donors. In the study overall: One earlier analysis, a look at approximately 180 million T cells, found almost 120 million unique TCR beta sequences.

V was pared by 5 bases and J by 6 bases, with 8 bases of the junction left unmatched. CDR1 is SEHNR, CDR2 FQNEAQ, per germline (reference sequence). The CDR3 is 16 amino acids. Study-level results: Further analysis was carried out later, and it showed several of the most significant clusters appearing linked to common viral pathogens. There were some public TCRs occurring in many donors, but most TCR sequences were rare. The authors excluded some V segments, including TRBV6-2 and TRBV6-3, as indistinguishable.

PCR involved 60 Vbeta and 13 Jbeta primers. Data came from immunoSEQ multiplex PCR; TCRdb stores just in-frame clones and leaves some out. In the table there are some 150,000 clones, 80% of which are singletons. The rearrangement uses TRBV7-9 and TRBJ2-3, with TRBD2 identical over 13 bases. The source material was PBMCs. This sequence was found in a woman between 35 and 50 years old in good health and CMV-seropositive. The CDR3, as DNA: TGTGCCAGCAGCCTACGGACTAGCGGGAGCGGGGATACGCAGTATTTT. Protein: CASSLRTSGSGDTQYF.